This T cell receptor beta chain was captured by sequencing in a study of neurological immune-mediated disorders (dated by TCRdb to 2018 to 2020). General notes on the study: The study compared peripheral blood TCR-beta repertoires of HTLV-I-associated myelopathy (HAM/TSP) patients, multiple sclerosis patients and healthy controls using UMI-based sequencing. Alongside PBMC samples, the set of 80 to 130 TCR-beta libraries contained longitudinal samples, technical triplicates, and paired CD4+ and CD8+ T-cell subsets that had been sorted. Longitudinal HAM/TSP and healthy donors were sampled at 3 time-points each (about 3-40 month intervals). Of the 70 or so subjects in the cohort, around 14 were HAM/TSP patients, about 35 were multiple sclerosis patients, and 20 were healthy controls.

The time point label here, explained by the study, means: longitudinal time-point 2. For the unsorted PBMC libraries, 2 million PBMCs were stored in RNAlater at -80 degrees C until RNA extraction and were used to generate the libraries. Peripheral blood was subjected to Ficoll-Hypaque density gradient centrifugation to isolate PBMCs, which were then cryopreserved in liquid nitrogen. Summary of the overall study and its limitations: TCR clonal expansion was greatest in HAM/TSP patients and smallest in MS patients, who ranked below even healthy controls. Expanded clones from different subjects shared no identical CDR3 amino acid sequences, which suggests that TCR-beta repertoires were private in all groups.

This clonotype came up many times. What this receptor recognizes is not known. There are no base qualities to consult, and no much larger clone falls within one base. The germline V gene encodes CDR1 ENHRY and CDR2 SYGVKD. For this chain, trimming is 6 bases at the V end and 3 bases at the J end, and the number of junction bases without a gene match is 4. From the cysteine up to the phenylalanine, the CDR3 has a length of 14 residues. Of all the DNA, just the CDR3 is kept, 42 bases in frame from base 1. cDNA was synthesized by template-switch 5'RACE using a primer carrying a 10-nucleotide random unique molecular identifier by which each TCR transcript was tagged. Each sequencing run produced over 160 million TCR-beta sequences covering 15-18 subjects. Total RNA was extracted with the RNeasy kit. Using the KAPA Real-time Library Amplification kit, TCR-beta VDJ regions were amplified with primers for the TCR constant region and the 5'RACE anchor. A first PCR added sample indexes and Illumina adaptors, after which a second PCR increased the library yield. After purification with Ampure beads, the TCR product of roughly 650 bp was size-selected on a 2% E-gel SizeSelection system. Before pooling, libraries had their quality checked on a Bioanalyzer, their concentration measured with Qubit, and their quantity determined with the Kapa Library Quantification kit. Paired-end 2 x 150 bp sequencing of the libraries was performed on an Illumina HiSeq 2500. To increase sequence diversity, about 25-31% phiX was spiked into each library pool. As for how the authors treated the data: Quality-filtered reads were processed with the UMI-based MiGEC pipeline, and over 75% of raw TCR sequences were removed by the MiGEC pipeline during error correction. VDJ genes were aligned to IMGT germline references, and each clonotype was defined by a unique CDR3 amino acid sequence together with V-J genes. Clonal expansion, Shannon diversity and CDR3 relatedness were evaluated with VDJtools (CalcPairwiseDistances, ClusterSamples), while phylogenetic trees were built in CLCbio workbench. A clone was classed as expanded if it had 8 or more unique UMIs, a cutoff based on coefficient-of-variation modelling across technical triplicates. The public reads were reprocessed in TCRdb via fastp at Q25 and MiXCR, keeping in-frame beta chains. One record per CDR3 amino acid sequence lists the most common genes and DNA. The V and J calls come from TCRdb's annotation, not from the publication. Across this sample there are 50,000 or so distinct CDR3 sequences, with less than 15% seen only once. 4.5% of the sample is in the top ten clones.

The TCR comes from a male donor with HTLV-1-associated myelopathy (HAM/TSP). Sequenced: PBMCs. The V gene is TRBV10-3 and the J gene is TRBJ1-5; 8 bases in the junction line up with TRBD1. The CDR3 here reads CAIREGQDNQPQHF. The sequence in DNA is TGTGCCATCAGAGAGGGACAGGACAATCAGCCCCAGCATTTT.